This TCR beta chain was sequenced for a study of blood T cell repertoires in COVID-19. About the study: Some COVID-19 samples were acute and others convalescent; all came from the United States, Italy and Spain.

Trimming shortened V by 5 bases and J by 1 base, and 13 bases separated the two germline ends. The CDR3 runs to 15 residues. From germline, CDR1 is SEHNR and CDR2 FQNEAQ (reference sequence). As handled by the study authors: Estimation of nucleated cell counts was performed using reference gene primer amplification. Assay: immunoSEQ multiplex PCR; the TCRdb copy retains only in-frame clones and omits some. The V and J calls and clone size were taken over from that table, and D and trimming were inferred from the DNA. Altogether about 160,000 clones are present, roughly 82% being singletons, with the ten largest covering 6.5% to 8.5%.

The chain carries TRBV7-9 and TRBJ2-3, with D possibly being TRBD2 (6 bases). This clonotype originated in a woman aged 40 to 55 with COVID-19, enrolled during active disease. Sequencing input: peripheral blood. The CDR3 region is CASSKSAGRTDTQYF. The DNA of the CDR3 is TGTGCCAGCAGCAAATCAGCGGGCCGCACAGATACGCAGTATTTT.